The rows below give T cell receptor beta chains drawn from one sample of a study of blood T cell repertoires in COVID-19. The table came from immunoSEQ multiplex PCR; TCRdb's copy has only in-frame clones and leaves some out. The data hold roughly 160,000 clones, with 65% to 90% observed a single time. Sequencing input: peripheral blood. The receptors shown here come from a man aged 55 to 69 with acute or convalescent COVID-19. Each CDR3 is given with its conserved first and last residue. D genes are given only for firm matches. The size entry is marked missing in some rows and otherwise reads once, few, many or a size class.

CDR3aa: CASRPPDRVRQPQHF
CDR3nt: TGTGCCAGCAGACCCCCCGACAGGGTCCGACAGCCCCAGCATTTT
v_gene: TRBV28
abundance: -
j_gene: TRBJ1-5
d_gene: TRBD1

CDR3aa: CASSPRELGEKLFF
CDR3nt: TGTGCCAGCTCACCAAGGGAGCTCGGAGAAAAACTGTTTTTT
v_gene: TRBV18
abundance: -
j_gene: TRBJ1-4
d_gene: -

CDR3aa: CASSLGQAFKQYF
CDR3nt: TGTGCCTCAAGTCTGGGACAGGCATTCAAGCAGTACTTC
v_gene: TRBV30
abundance: once
j_gene: TRBJ2-7
d_gene: TRBD1

CDR3aa: CASSLDGSSYNSPLHF
CDR3nt: TGTGCCAGCAGCCTCGATGGGAGCTCCTATAATTCACCCCTCCACTTT
v_gene: TRBV5-4
abundance: -
j_gene: TRBJ1-6
d_gene: -

CDR3aa: CASSLGVTTYEQYF
CDR3nt: TGTGCCAGCAGCTTAGGCGTCACTACCTACGAGCAGTACTTC
v_gene: TRBV7-8
abundance: -
j_gene: TRBJ2-7
d_gene: -

CDR3aa: CASSQASSGLRGTQYF
CDR3nt: TGCGCCAGCAGCCAAGCCTCTAGCGGATTAAGGGGTACGCAGTATTTT
v_gene: TRBV4-1
abundance: -
j_gene: TRBJ2-3
d_gene: TRBD2

CDR3aa: CASSFRPTGGGTDTQYF
CDR3nt: TGTGCCAGCAGCTTTCGACCCACGGGAGGAGGGACAGATACGCAGTATTTT
v_gene: TRBV7-3
abundance: -
j_gene: TRBJ2-3
d_gene: TRBD2

CDR3aa: CSAVGTGNTEAFF
CDR3nt: TGCAGCGCCGTAGGGACAGGGAACACTGAAGCTTTCTTT
v_gene: TRBV29-1
abundance: -
j_gene: TRBJ1-1
d_gene: TRBD1

CDR3aa: CASSGQSGTVNQPQHF
CDR3nt: TGTGCCAGCAGTGGGCAGTCCGGGACAGTGAATCAGCCCCAGCATTTT
v_gene: TRBV6-1
abundance: -
j_gene: TRBJ1-5
d_gene: TRBD1

CDR3aa: CASSLLLGQAAEAFF
CDR3nt: TGTGCCAGCAGCCTGCTGCTGGGGCAGGCGGCTGAAGCTTTCTTT
v_gene: TRBV14
abundance: -
j_gene: TRBJ1-1
d_gene: -

CDR3aa: CASSLTSGRVYEQYF
CDR3nt: TGTGCCAGCAGCCTTACTAGCGGGCGAGTCTACGAGCAGTACTTC
v_gene: TRBV7-8
abundance: once
j_gene: TRBJ2-7
d_gene: TRBD2

CDR3aa: CASSNPGLPKKFF
CDR3nt: TGTGCCAGCAGCAACCCGGGACTACCAAAAAAGTTCTTC
v_gene: TRBV5-8
abundance: -
j_gene: TRBJ2-1
d_gene: TRBD2

CDR3aa: CSATKRALNTEAFF
CDR3nt: TGCAGCGCTACCAAGAGAGCCCTGAACACTGAAGCTTTCTTT
v_gene: TRBV29-1
abundance: few
j_gene: TRBJ1-1
d_gene: -

CDR3aa: CASSIGGHPSLKLFF
CDR3nt: TGTGCCAGTAGTATAGGGGGCCATCCGTCGTTGAAACTGTTTTTT
v_gene: TRBV19
abundance: -
j_gene: TRBJ1-4
d_gene: -

CDR3aa: CASSLDWDRGTEAFF
CDR3nt: TGTGCCAGCAGTCTTGATTGGGACAGGGGCACTGAAGCTTTCTTT
v_gene: TRBV25-1
abundance: -
j_gene: TRBJ1-1
d_gene: TRBD1

CDR3aa: CASSPRTGGTTGELFF
CDR3nt: TGTGCCAGCTCCCCCCGGACAGGGGGTACCACCGGGGAGCTGTTTTTT
v_gene: TRBV11-3
abundance: -
j_gene: TRBJ2-2
d_gene: TRBD1

CDR3aa: CASSPRTASGKLFF
CDR3nt: TGTGCCAGCAGCCCCCGGACAGCTTCTGGGAAACTGTTTTTT
v_gene: TRBV9
abundance: -
j_gene: TRBJ1-4
d_gene: -

CDR3aa: CASSLAQPYNEQFF
CDR3nt: TGTGCCAGCAGTTTGGCACAGCCTTACAATGAGCAGTTCTTC
v_gene: TRBV28
abundance: -
j_gene: TRBJ2-1
d_gene: -

CDR3aa: CASNVPGSGSDGYTF
CDR3nt: TGTGCCAGCAACGTACCGGGGTCGGGTTCGGATGGCTACACCTTC
v_gene: TRBV9
abundance: -
j_gene: TRBJ1-2
d_gene: -

CDR3aa: CASKDQTTGPGGNEQFF
CDR3nt: TGCGCCAGCAAAGACCAAACGACAGGGCCAGGGGGCAATGAGCAGTTCTTC
v_gene: TRBV10-2
abundance: -
j_gene: TRBJ2-1
d_gene: TRBD1

CDR3aa: CASSKRLPDTQYF
CDR3nt: TGTGCCAGCAGCAAGAGACTCCCAGATACGCAGTATTTT
v_gene: TRBV21-1
abundance: -
j_gene: TRBJ2-3
d_gene: -

CDR3aa: CASSAPDSYGYTF
CDR3nt: TGTGCCAGCAGTGCCCCGGACAGCTATGGCTACACCTTC
v_gene: TRBV6-2/TRBV6-3
abundance: -
j_gene: TRBJ1-2
d_gene: -

CDR3aa: CASTSQRGYTGELFF
CDR3nt: TGTGCCAGCACCAGCCAGCGGGGATACACCGGGGAGCTGTTTTTT
v_gene: TRBV11-2
abundance: -
j_gene: TRBJ2-2
d_gene: TRBD2

CDR3aa: CASSTEDRLNEQFF
CDR3nt: TGCGCCAGCAGCACCGAGGACAGGTTAAATGAGCAGTTCTTC
v_gene: TRBV5-1
abundance: -
j_gene: TRBJ2-1
d_gene: TRBD1

CDR3aa: CSAGGGQVLENGYTF
CDR3nt: TGCAGCGCGGGAGGGGGACAGGTGCTAGAGAATGGCTACACCTTC
v_gene: TRBV29-1
abundance: -
j_gene: TRBJ1-2
d_gene: TRBD1

CDR3aa: CASSLLQGGEAFF
CDR3nt: TGTGCCAGCAGCTTGTTGCAGGGGGGTGAAGCTTTCTTT
v_gene: TRBV5-4
abundance: -
j_gene: TRBJ1-1
d_gene: TRBD1

CDR3aa: CASSFWAASYNEQFF
CDR3nt: TGTGCCAGCAGCTTTTGGGCAGCTTCCTACAATGAGCAGTTCTTC
v_gene: TRBV7-8
abundance: -
j_gene: TRBJ2-1
d_gene: -

CDR3aa: CATSRDLSSGRFMMEQYF
CDR3nt: TGTGCCACCAGCAGAGATCTGTCTAGCGGGAGGTTTATGATGGAGCAGTACTTC
v_gene: TRBV15
abundance: -
j_gene: TRBJ2-7
d_gene: TRBD2

CDR3aa: CATADRGTNTGELFF
CDR3nt: TGTGCCACCGCCGACAGGGGGACAAACACCGGGGAGCTGTTTTTT
v_gene: TRBV15
abundance: once
j_gene: TRBJ2-2
d_gene: TRBD1

CDR3aa: CSVGKLRDEQYF
CDR3nt: TGCAGCGTCGGGAAGCTGAGGGACGAGCAGTACTTC
v_gene: TRBV29-1
abundance: once
j_gene: TRBJ2-7
d_gene: -

CDR3aa: CASSLGGGGDTEAFF
CDR3nt: TGTGCCAGCAGCTTGGGTGGGGGAGGGGACACTGAAGCTTTCTTT
v_gene: TRBV5-5
abundance: -
j_gene: TRBJ1-1
d_gene: -

CDR3aa: CASSLRGQGARNEQFF
CDR3nt: TGTGCCAGCAGCTTAAGGGGACAGGGGGCAAGAAATGAGCAGTTCTTC
v_gene: TRBV7-3
abundance: -
j_gene: TRBJ2-1
d_gene: TRBD1

CDR3aa: CASSPSHEWRGYTF
CDR3nt: TGTGCCAGCAGTCCCTCTCACGAGTGGAGAGGCTACACCTTC
v_gene: TRBV27
abundance: -
j_gene: TRBJ1-2
d_gene: -

CDR3aa: CASSSVAGVGNEQFF
CDR3nt: TGTGCCAGCAGCTCCGTAGCAGGGGTCGGGAATGAGCAGTTCTTC
v_gene: TRBV7-3
abundance: -
j_gene: TRBJ2-1
d_gene: -

CDR3aa: CASRLGQFNNSPLHF
CDR3nt: TGTGCCAGCAGGCTTGGACAGTTCAATAATTCACCCCTCCACTTT
v_gene: TRBV28
abundance: -
j_gene: TRBJ1-6
d_gene: -